This TCR beta chain originates from a study of OX40 agonist ivuxolimab in advanced cancers. Study-level background: Patients receiving dose escalation had hepatocellular carcinoma, melanoma, renal cell or head and neck cancer. Study-level points and caveats: At 0.1 to 3.0 mg/kg and by week 6, clonal expansion occurred in CD4+ and CD8+ blood T cells.

TCRdb's table, derived via immunoSEQ multiplex PCR, lists solely in-frame clones and lacks some. Of roughly 100,000 clones in the sample, nearly 90% were seen once. V was clipped by 6 bases and J by 1 base; unmatched bases: 11. The germline V gene encodes CDR1 MDHEN and CDR2 SYDVKM. The length of the CDR3 is 18 residues. With respect to this clone: No antigen is known for it.

J is TRBJ2-5 and V is TRBV28; TRBD2 matches at 13 bases. The specimen comprised CD4+ or CD8+ T cells sorted from blood, sampled in a trial of the OX40 agonist ivuxolimab. The sequence was collected from an adult with an advanced solid tumor such as melanoma, head and neck, liver or kidney cancer. CDR3 sequence: CASRGGLAGSSIQETQYF. The CDR3 DNA sequence: TGTGCCAGCAGGGGGGGACTAGCGGGATCTTCCATCCAAGAGACCCAGTACTTC.